This TCR beta chain was sequenced for a study of T-cell reconstitution after alpha-beta-depleted transplantation in children. This sample's TCRbeta library carried unique molecular identifier barcodes. TCRdb reprocessed the PCR reads with MiXCR, giving one entry per CDR3 protein. The sample lists some 340,000 distinct CDR3 sequences, around 10% occurring once. This clonotype was seen a few times. The trim removed 1 base at V and 1 base at J, leaving 13 bases unmatched. The V gene's germline CDR1 is MNHEY and CDR2 SMNVEV (reference sequence). The CDR3 is 21 amino acids. Sequenced material: PBMCs from the stem cell graft donor, taken from the stem cell graft. V usage is TRBV27 and J usage is TRBJ2-1; TRBD2 matches 13 bases. The sequence derives from a human donor who donated a stem cell graft to a child with acute lymphoblastic leukemia. CDR3 amino acids: CASSLFLGRTSGRGSYNEQFF. The CDR3 region has the DNA TGTGCCAGCAGTTTATTCCTGGGACGGACTAGCGGGAGAGGTTCCTACAATGAGCAGTTCTTC.